Listed here is a single T cell receptor (beta chain). Antigen: not known. The sample originates from a study of PD-1 blockade in classical Hodgkin lymphoma. Study observations and caveats: Reports indicated that newly diagnosed patients had lower baseline TCR diversity than healthy donors did. Those achieving complete response showed baseline diversity like newly diagnosed patients.

Only in-frame clones appear in the TCRdb table, and some are missing; sequencing was by immunoSEQ multiplex PCR. The sample contains over 20,000 clones, more than 75% of which appear only once. V shed 0 bases and J shed 4 bases, with 9 bases lying between them. The germline V gene has CDR1 SEHNR and CDR2 FQNEAQ (reference sequence). This CDR3 is 15 amino acids long. Relapse after autologous stem cell transplantation occurred in every patient, and brentuximab vedotin exposure varied. This TCR came from a human donor with classical Hodgkin lymphoma. Sample: peripheral blood mononuclear cells (PBMCs), taken at baseline. V gene TRBV7-9 combines with J gene TRBJ1-4, with D uncertain. The CDR3 is CASSLAEGYNEKLFF. DNA of the CDR3: TGTGCCAGCAGCTTAGCCGAAGGATATAATGAAAAACTGTTTTTT.